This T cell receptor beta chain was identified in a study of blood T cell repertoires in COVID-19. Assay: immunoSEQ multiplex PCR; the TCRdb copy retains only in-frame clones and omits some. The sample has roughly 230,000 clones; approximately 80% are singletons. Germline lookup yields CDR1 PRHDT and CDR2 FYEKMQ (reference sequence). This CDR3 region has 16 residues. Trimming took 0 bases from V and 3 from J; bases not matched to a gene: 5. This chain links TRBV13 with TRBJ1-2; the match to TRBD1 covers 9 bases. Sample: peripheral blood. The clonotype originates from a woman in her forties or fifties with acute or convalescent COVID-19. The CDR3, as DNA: TGTGCCAGCAGCTTAGGGGGACAGGGAGAACACTATGGCTACACCTTC. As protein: CASSLGGQGEHYGYTF.